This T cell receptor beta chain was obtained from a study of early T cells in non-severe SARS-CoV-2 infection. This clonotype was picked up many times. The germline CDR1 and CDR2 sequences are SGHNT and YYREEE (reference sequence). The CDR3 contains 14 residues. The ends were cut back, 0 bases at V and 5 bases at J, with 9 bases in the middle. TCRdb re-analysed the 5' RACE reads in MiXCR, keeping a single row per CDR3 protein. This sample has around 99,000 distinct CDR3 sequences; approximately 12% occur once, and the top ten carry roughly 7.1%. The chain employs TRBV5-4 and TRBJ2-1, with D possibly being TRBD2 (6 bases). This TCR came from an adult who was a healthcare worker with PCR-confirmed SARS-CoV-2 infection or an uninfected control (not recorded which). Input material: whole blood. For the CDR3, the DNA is TGTGCCAGCAGCTTGGCCTGGGGGGACAATGAGCAGTTCTTC. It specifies CASSLAWGDNEQFF.